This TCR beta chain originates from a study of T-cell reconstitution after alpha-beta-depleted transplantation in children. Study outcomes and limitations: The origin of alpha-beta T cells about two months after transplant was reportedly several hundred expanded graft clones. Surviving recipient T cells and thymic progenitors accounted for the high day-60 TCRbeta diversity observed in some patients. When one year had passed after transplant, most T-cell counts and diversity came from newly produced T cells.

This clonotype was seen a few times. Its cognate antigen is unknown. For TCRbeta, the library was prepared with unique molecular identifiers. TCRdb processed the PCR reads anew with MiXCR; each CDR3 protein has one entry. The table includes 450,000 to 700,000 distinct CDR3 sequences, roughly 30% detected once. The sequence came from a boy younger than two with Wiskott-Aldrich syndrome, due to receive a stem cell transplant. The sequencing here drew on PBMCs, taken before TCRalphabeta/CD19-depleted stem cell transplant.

As DNA, the CDR3 is TGTGCCATCAGTGAGGTGGACAACGCCTACAATGAGCAGTTCTTC. Its protein product is CAISEVDNAYNEQFF. This chain links TRBV10-3 with TRBJ2-1, with D tentatively TRBD1 (5 bases). The CDR3 runs 15 residues. V was pared by 2 bases and J by 2 bases, with 10 bases between. Germline assignment: CDR1 ENHRY and CDR2 SYGVKD.